This paragraph reports one TCR beta chain. Its antigen remains unidentified. Samples came from healthy bone marrow donors. These data are taken from a study of cytomegalovirus exposure and HLA in healthy donors. General study points: Across donors, presence/absence analyses took sequencing depth to be roughly uniform. Apart from CMV serostatus, no immune exposure information was available.

J lost 8 bases, V lost 3 bases, and 10 bases had no gene match. CDR3 length: 16 amino acids. The germline V gene has CDR1 LNHNV and CDR2 YYDKDF (reference sequence). The PCR ran on 60 Vbeta and 13 Jbeta primers. Generated by immunoSEQ multiplex PCR, the TCRdb table keeps only in-frame clones and is missing some. The sample holds approximately 170,000 clones, around 81% seen once. Material for sequencing was PBMCs. This TCR derives from a man in his forties in good health and CMV-seronegative. The chain has TRBV15 and TRBJ2-1; 10 bases map to TRBD2. The CDR3 reads CATSRAAAGGPYEQFF. Here the CDR3 DNA reads TGTGCCACCAGCAGGGCTGCAGCGGGAGGGCCCTATGAGCAGTTCTTC. The full variable domain, with the rest looked up from reference TRBV15 and TRBJ2-1, is DAMVIQNPRYQVTQFGKPVTLSCSQTLNHNVMYWYQQKSSQAPKLLFHYYDKDFNNEADTPDNFQSRRPNTSFCFLDIRSPGLGDTAMYLCATSRAAAGGPYEQFFGPGTRLTVL.